These 21 T cell receptor beta chains originate from one sample sequenced in a study of blood T cell repertoires in COVID-19. Clones were read by immunoSEQ multiplex PCR, and TCRdb kept only the in-frame ones, dropping some. The table includes roughly 92,000 clones, approximately 83% detected once. Source material: peripheral blood. These TCRs come from a woman aged 80 or over with active or convalescent COVID-19.

This clone is a singleton in its sample. An end of the junction differs from the germline gene, which may be a read error. The rearrangement links TRBV30 to TRBJ2-5; D ambiguous. The germline gives CDR1 GTSNPN, CDR2 SVGIG (reference sequence). The CDR3 runs to 14 residues. The CDR3 loop reads CAFLRSGLQGTQYF. The CDR3 bases are TGTGCCTTTCTCAGGTCCGGCCTTCAAGGGACCCAGTACTTC.

The CDR3: CASSLEGAYTEAFF. The CDR3 DNA follows: TGCGCCAGCAGCTTGGAGGGGGCTTACACTGAAGCTTTCTTT. The chain carries TRBV5-1 and TRBJ1-1; TRBD1 aligns across 7 bases. Germline V gives CDR1 SGHRS, CDR2 YFSETQ. The CDR3 loop spans 14 amino acids. V gave up 0 bases and J gave up 3 bases; unmatched junction bases: 2.

The chain has TRBV4-3 and TRBJ1-4, with 7 nucleotides matching TRBD1. Germline-derived CDR1 and CDR2 are LGHNA and YSLEER. V lost 3 bases, J lost 8 bases, and 9 bases stayed unmatched. The CDR3 is made up of 15 amino acids. As DNA, the CDR3 is TGCGCCAGCAGCCACGAAAACAGGGGCAGGGAAAAACTGTTTTTT. Its protein product is CASSHENRGREKLFF.

The genes are TRBV6-5 and TRBJ1-6; TRBD1 matches 9 bases. The V gene end was trimmed by 4 bases and the J gene end by 14 bases; junction bases not matched to a gene: 12. The CDR3 loop spans 15 amino acids. From germline, CDR1 is MNHEY and CDR2 SVGAGI. The CDR3 DNA sequence: TGTGCCAGCAGTTCCGGGACAGGGAATTTAGGATCCCTCCACTTT. It codes for CASSSGTGNLGSLHF.

The V gene is TRBV9, the J gene TRBJ2-7, with 10 nucleotides matching TRBD2. In germline, CDR1 is SGDLS, CDR2 YYNGEE. The V gene end was trimmed by 1 base and the J gene end by 6 bases; junction bases not matched to a gene: 4. CDR3 length: 14 residues. CDR3 sequence: CASSVSGGAGEQYF. CDR3 coding DNA: TGTGCCAGCAGCGTAAGCGGGGGGGCGGGCGAGCAGTACTTC. Full variable domain (missing parts from reference TRBV9 and TRBJ2-7): DSGVTQTPKHLITATGQRVTLRCSPRSGDLSVYWYQQSLDQGLQFLIQYYNGEERAKGNILERFSAQQFPDLHSELNLSSLELGDSALYFCASSVSGGAGEQYFGPGTRLTVT.

The J gene is TRBJ2-1, the V gene TRBV6-1; 7 nucleotides agree with TRBD2. Germline V gives CDR1 MNHNS, CDR2 SASEGT. Germline trimming cut 3 bases from V and 0 bases from J; bases unmatched to any gene: 5. This CDR3 contains 16 residues. CDR3 protein: CASSERGIFSYNEQFF. CDR3 nucleotide sequence: TGTGCCAGCAGTGAGCGGGGGATATTCTCCTACAATGAGCAGTTCTTC.

The chain links TRBV30 to TRBJ1-2, with D tentatively TRBD1 (5 bases). Germline V gives CDR1 GTSNPN, CDR2 SVGIG (reference sequence). Trimming cost V 5 bases and J 1 base, with 14 bases left between them. This CDR3 has 14 residues. CDR3 coding DNA: TGTGCCTGGGGCGTGACAGTCTTTAACTATGGCTACACCTTC. Protein product: CAWGVTVFNYGYTF.

This chain joins TRBV19 and TRBJ1-1, with 7 bases identical to TRBD1. With 9 bases clipped from V and 0 bases from J, the junction kept 4 bases outside the gene matches. CDR1 and CDR2 from the germline V gene are LNHDA and SQIVND (reference sequence). The length of the CDR3 is 13 residues. The CDR3 region is CASGQVLNTEAFF. The CDR3 nucleotides read TGTGCCAGCGGACAGGTATTGAACACTGAAGCTTTCTTT.

This clone was seen once. The chain uses TRBV2 and TRBJ2-7; a weak D match, TRBD1 (5 bases). Germline V CDR1 and CDR2: SNHLY, FYNNEI. The V end lost 6 bases, the J end lost 3 bases, and 9 bases lay between the germline ends. The CDR3 length is 12 residues. Written as DNA, the CDR3 is TGTGCCAGCAGAGTCGACAGCTACGAGCAGTACTTC. This codes for CASRVDSYEQYF.

This sequence joins TRBV3-1 (or the pseudogene TRBV3-2) and TRBJ2-1, with TRBD2 matching 7 bases. CDR3 size: 13 residues. J gave up 9 bases and V 5 bases, and 7 bases lay outside the gene matches. CDR1 and CDR2 (germline): LGHDT, YNNKEL (reference sequence). The CDR3 DNA sequence: TGTGCCAGCAGCAAAGGACTAGTTGTTGAGCAGTTCTTC. Encoded protein: CASSKGLVVEQFF.

V is TRBV28 and J is TRBJ2-1, with 7 bases matching TRBD2. The V gene's germline CDR1 is MDHEN and CDR2 SYDVKM. Trimming took 2 bases from V and 2 from J; bases not matched to a gene: 3. The CDR3 is 15 amino acids. This CDR3 reads CASSLALAAYNEQFF. In DNA form, the CDR3 reads TGTGCCAGCAGTTTAGCTCTAGCGGCCTACAATGAGCAGTTCTTC. The whole variable domain, filled in from reference TRBV28 and TRBJ2-1, reads DVKVTQSSRYLVKRTGEKVFLECVQDMDHENMFWYRQDPGLGLRLIYFSYDVKMKEKGDIPEGYSVSREKKERFSLILESASTNQTSMYLCASSLALAAYNEQFFGPGTRLTVL.

The chain is built from TRBV20-1 and TRBJ2-7; D gene unclear. The CDR3 is made up of 11 amino acids. Germline CDR1 is DFQATT and CDR2 is SNEGSKA (reference sequence). Trimming took 4 bases from V and 6 from J, leaving 10 bases between them. In DNA, the CDR3 is TGCAGTGCTAATGGCGGATCCGAGCAGTACTTC. Translation gives CSANGGSEQYF.

The chain joins TRBV6-5 to TRBJ1-6, with D tentatively TRBD1 (5 bases). The length of the CDR3 is 15 residues. Trimming removed 5 bases at V and 8 bases at J, with 16 bases between. The germline V gene has CDR1 MNHEY and CDR2 SVGAGI. The CDR3 loop is CASSPTGGGDSPLHF. The CDR3 nucleotides are TGTGCCAGCAGTCCCACGGGGGGAGGTGATTCACCCCTCCACTTT.

J is TRBJ2-3 and V is TRBV28; D may be TRBD2 (7 bases). The V and J ends lost 5 bases and 5 bases respectively, with 20 bases between them. The germline CDR1 and CDR2 sequences are MDHEN and SYDVKM. This CDR3 comprises 16 residues. CDR3 amino acids: CASSRGGPSGVDTQYF. The CDR3 DNA follows: TGTGCCAGCAGTAGGGGGGGACCCAGCGGGGTAGATACGCAGTATTTT.

This rearrangement joins TRBV3-1 (or the pseudogene TRBV3-2) to TRBJ1-4; D remains ambiguous. The V end lost 2 bases, the J end lost 3 bases, and 10 bases lay between the germline ends. The CDR3 has 15 residues. CDR1 is LGHDT, CDR2 YNNKEL, per germline (reference sequence). CDR3 coding DNA: TGTGCCAGCAGCCAAAAGCTAGGAGCTAATGAAAAACTGTTTTTT. Its protein is CASSQKLGANEKLFF.

The chain employs TRBV19 and TRBJ2-5, with 9 bases matching TRBD1. After removal of 3 bases from V and 4 bases from J, the junction contained 6 bases not matched to a gene. The CDR3 is 15 amino acids. The germline V gene encodes CDR1 LNHDA and CDR2 SQIVND (reference sequence). The CDR3 DNA is TGTGCCAGTAGTATTGCTTCGGACAGGGGAGAGACCCAGTACTTC. Translation gives CASSIASDRGETQYF.

This clone has a single count. The chain combines TRBV30 with TRBJ1-5, with D maybe TRBD1 (5 bases). V was shortened by 3 bases and J by 5 bases, with 11 bases between the two germline ends. The length of the CDR3 is 13 residues. The germline V gene encodes CDR1 GTSNPN and CDR2 SVGIG (reference sequence). CDR3 nucleotide sequence: TGTGCCTGGAGAACAGGTTGGGATCAGCCCCAGCATTTT. Its translation: CAWRTGWDQPQHF.

The chain employs TRBV4-1 and TRBJ1-1; TRBD1 is a possible D gene (5 bases). The CDR3 length is 15 residues. V dropped 6 bases and J dropped 1 base, with 15 bases sitting between them. Germline V gene data show CDR1 as MGHRA and CDR2 as YSYEKL. CDR3 in DNA: TGCGCCAGCAGACGGCTCGCGGGGACGAACACTGAAGCTTTCTTT. Protein: CASRRLAGTNTEAFF.

The V and J genes are TRBV29-1 and TRBJ1-2, with D unresolved. Trimming pared 1 base from V and 8 bases from J, leaving 5 bases between. The CDR3 consists of 10 residues. CDR1 is SQVTM, CDR2 ANQGSEA, per germline. The CDR3 bases are TGCAGCGTTGAAGGGGCCGGCTACACCTTC. This sequence encodes CSVEGAGYTF.

This chain uses TRBV16 with TRBJ1-1, with D possibly matching TRBD1 (5 bases). The V end was cut by 1 base, the J end by 0 bases, with 9 bases between. CDR1 KGHSY and CDR2 FQNENV come from the germline V gene. The CDR3 extends over 15 amino acids. The CDR3 nucleotides are TGTGCCAGCAGCCAATTTAGGGGCGTGAACACTGAAGCTTTCTTT. As protein: CASSQFRGVNTEAFF.

The V gene is TRBV2, the J gene TRBJ2-1, with 7 nucleotides matching TRBD1. In germline, CDR1 is SNHLY, CDR2 FYNNEI. V trimming: 7 bases; J trimming: 4 bases; junction bases outside the gene matches: 10. CDR3 length equals 15 residues. As DNA, the CDR3 is TGTGCCAGCAACCCCGGCAGGGGGTTTTACAATGAGCAGTTCTTC. Protein: CASNPGRGFYNEQFF.